This entry describes one T cell receptor (beta chain). Responder cells labeled with CFSE (roughly 200,000) were co-plated with irradiated stimulator cells labeled with violet dye (roughly 200,000). Generated by immunoSEQ multiplex PCR, the TCRdb table keeps only in-frame clones and is missing some. The sample lists 8,000 to 10,000 clones; 27% were seen once. Germline assignment: CDR1 SQVTM and CDR2 ANQGSEA. This CDR3 comprises 13 residues. The V end lost 4 bases, the J end lost 3 bases, and 10 bases lay between the germline ends. The data originate from a study of graft-versus-host responses after intestinal transplantation. Study context: Tacrolimus and steroids were given for about three years to all recipients after anti-thymocyte globulin induction.

This clonotype originated in a human patient who was an organ donor for intestinal transplantation. The genes are TRBV29-1 and TRBJ2-1; perhaps TRBD2 as D (5 bases). The source material was alloreactive CD8+ T cells from a mixed lymphocyte reaction culture, sampled before transplantation. Subset specified: CFSE-low proliferating T cells sorted from roughly six-day pre-transplant mixed lymphocyte reaction (GvH or HvG direction). The DNA for the CDR3 is TGCAGCGTTGTACTAGTGAACTACAATGAGCAGTTCTTC. This codes for CSVVLVNYNEQFF.